The 16 T cell receptor beta chains given below trace back to one sample, sequenced in a study of T cells after yellow fever vaccination. TCRdb processed the 5' RACE reads anew with MiXCR; each CDR3 protein has one entry. This sample has about 330,000 distinct CDR3 sequences; over 4% occur once, and the top ten carry approximately 25%. The material was PBMCs, obtained 5 days after the yellow fever booster vaccination. The receptor source for this set is a man aged 18 to 30 who received the YFV17D yellow fever vaccine.

At least ten counts were recorded for this clonotype. The chain carries TRBV5-1 and TRBJ2-1; D perhaps matches TRBD2 (6 bases). In germline, CDR1 is SGHRS, CDR2 YFSETQ. The CDR3 is 14 residues long. V lost 4 bases and J 8 bases, leaving 16 bases between the germline ends. CDR3 region: CASSPGAGFDEQFF. CDR3 DNA sequence: TGCGCCAGCAGCCCTGGGGCGGGGTTTGATGAGCAGTTCTTC.

This clonotype was detected only a few times. The V gene is TRBV20-1, the J gene TRBJ2-5; either TRBD1 or TRBD2 may fit D (5 bases each). V lost 7 bases, J lost 1 base, and 16 bases lay in between. The CDR3 runs to 14 residues. CDR1 and CDR2 from the germline V gene are DFQATT and SNEGSKA (reference sequence). The CDR3 nucleotides are TGCAGTGAAGGGGACCCCTTTCCCCAAGAGACCCAGTACTTC. Translation: CSEGDPFPQETQYF.

This clonotype was recorded at least ten times. This chain uses TRBV7-2 with TRBJ2-5, with no clear D. V was trimmed by 5 bases and J by 3 bases, leaving 13 bases between them. Per germline, CDR1 SGHTA and CDR2 FQGNSA. The CDR3 totals 14 residues. The CDR3 spells CASSQMRDKETQYF. In DNA form, the CDR3 reads TGTGCCAGCAGCCAGATGCGTGACAAAGAGACCCAGTACTTC.

This clonotype was found many times. This sequence joins TRBV7-2 and TRBJ1-2; 8 nucleotides line up with TRBD1. The CDR3 runs 14 residues. Unmatched junction bases numbered 9, after V lost 4 bases and J lost 8 bases. In germline, CDR1 is SGHTA, CDR2 FQGNSA. The CDR3 nucleotides are TGTGCCAGCAGCTCAGACAGGGGCGTGAACGGCTACACCTTC. This codes for CASSSDRGVNGYTF.

This clonotype was detected many times. The chain links TRBV7-2 to TRBJ2-3, with D perhaps TRBD1 (5 bases). The length of the CDR3 is 16 residues. Germline CDR1 is SGHTA and CDR2 is FQGNSA. The V end lost 5 bases, the J end lost 3 bases, and 18 bases lay between the germline ends. CDR3 loop: CASSPQGTGGTDTQYF. For the CDR3, the DNA is TGTGCCAGCAGCCCCCAGGGTACCGGCGGAACAGATACGCAGTATTTT.

This clonotype came up many times. This chain joins TRBV5-1 and TRBJ1-2; D gene unclear. In germline, CDR1 is SGHRS, CDR2 YFSETQ. CDR3 length: 13 amino acids. V lost 2 bases, J lost 7 bases, and 12 bases lay in between. This chain's CDR3 is CASSFGETPGYTF. CDR3 DNA: TGCGCCAGCAGCTTCGGGGAAACCCCTGGCTACACCTTC.

This chain uses TRBV7-9 with TRBJ2-3; D unclear. Germline V gives CDR1 SEHNR, CDR2 FQNEAQ (reference sequence). With 2 bases removed from V and 0 bases from J, the gap between germline ends came to 9 bases. This CDR3 region has 15 residues. The CDR3 spells CASSLRRTSTDTQYF. In DNA form, the CDR3 reads TGTGCCAGCAGCTTACGGAGAACGAGCACAGATACGCAGTATTTT. The whole variable domain, filled in from reference TRBV7-9 and TRBJ2-3, reads DTGVSQNPRHKITKRGQNVTFRCDPISEHNRLYWYRQTLGQGPEFLTYFQNEAQLEKSRLLSDRFSAERPKGSFSTLEIQRTEQGDSAMYLCASSLRRTSTDTQYFGPGTRLTVL.

This clonotype was found many times. The CDR3 region has the DNA TGTGCCAGCAGAGAGGGGGGGGCCTCATACAATGAGCAGTTCTTC. Translating it yields CASREGGASYNEQFF. The chain joins TRBV7-8 to TRBJ2-1; weak D call: TRBD2 (7 bases). With 6 bases removed from V and 4 bases from J, the gap between germline ends came to 16 bases. The length of the CDR3 is 15 residues. Germline V lookup: CDR1 SGHVS, CDR2 FQNEAQ.

There are a few counts of this clonotype. The genes are TRBV4-1 and TRBJ2-1; no firm D call. V dropped 0 bases and J dropped 7 bases, with 25 bases sitting between them. The CDR3 has 19 residues. Germline CDR1 and CDR2: MGHRA and YSYEKL. DNA for the CDR3: TGCGCCAGCAGCCAAGATTTCAAAGTGGCGAAACGAGCCCTTAATGAGCAGTTCTTC. Amino acid sequence: CASSQDFKVAKRALNEQFF.

This clonotype occurred a few times. The junction departs from germline at one end; a sequencing error may be responsible. The chain carries TRBV5-1 and TRBJ2-1, with a possible D match to TRBD2 (5 bases). The CDR3 totals 11 residues. CDR1 SGHRS and CDR2 YFSETQ come from the germline V gene. The CDR3 nucleotides are TGCGCCAGCACCCAACAGAGGGTTCGAGTCTTC. Its translation is CASTQQRVRVF.

The sample holds a few counts of this clonotype. The chain couples TRBV20-1 to TRBJ2-7, with 13 bases fitting TRBD2. Germline V gene lookup returns CDR1 DFQATT and CDR2 SNEGSKA (reference sequence). V shed 6 bases and J 7 bases; nucleotides not matched to a gene: 6. The CDR3 is 13 amino acids. The chain's CDR3 is CSATSGGAEEQYF. CDR3 sequence (DNA): TGCAGTGCAACTAGCGGGGGGGCAGAGGAGCAGTACTTC.

This clonotype was seen many times. The chain links TRBV27 to TRBJ1-1; the D gene is possibly TRBD1 (6 bases). V was pared by 2 bases and J by 5 bases, with 21 bases between. This CDR3 region has 17 residues. The germline V gene encodes CDR1 MNHEY and CDR2 SMNVEV (reference sequence). CDR3 coding DNA: TGTGCCAGCAGTTTAGTCTACCACCAGGGGTTTGGAACTGAAGCTTTCTTT. It codes for CASSLVYHQGFGTEAFF.

This clonotype appeared many times. This chain links TRBV12-3 or TRBV12-4 with TRBJ2-1; TRBD2 matches at 11 bases. J lost 8 bases, V lost 5 bases, and 5 bases had no gene match. The CDR3 runs 14 residues. This CDR3 is CASSPTSGGDEQFF. The CDR3 DNA reads as TGTGCCAGCAGTCCCACTAGCGGGGGCGATGAGCAGTTCTTC.

The chain carries TRBV6-6 and TRBJ2-1; 9 bases fit TRBD1. The trim removed 7 bases at V and 8 bases at J, leaving 9 bases unmatched. Germline V CDR1 and CDR2: MNHNY, SVGAGI (reference sequence). The length of the CDR3 is 14 residues. CDR3 sequence (DNA): TGTGCCAGCATTTTACAGGGGGCGCCGGATGAGCAGTTCTTC. Its protein is CASILQGAPDEQFF.

The table lists this clonotype with a few counts. This chain joins TRBV7-2 and TRBJ2-3; 13 positions agree with TRBD2. The V gene's germline CDR1 is SGHTA and CDR2 FQGNSA. The CDR3 length is 20 residues. V lost 5 bases and J lost 0; bases outside the gene matches: 14. The CDR3 DNA reads TGTGCCAGCAGCATAAGACTAGCGGGGGGTATATTATCTAGCACAGATACGCAGTATTTT. This translates into CASSIRLAGGILSSTDTQYF.

This clonotype has just a few counts. The chain has TRBV20-1 and TRBJ2-5, with TRBD1 matching over 7 bases. The CDR3 covers 16 residues. In germline, CDR1 is DFQATT, CDR2 SNEGSKA (reference sequence). Trimming took 0 bases from V and 1 from J; bases not matched to a gene: 8. CDR3 sequence reads: CSARDIVGQTQETQYF. CDR3 nucleotide sequence: TGCAGTGCTAGAGATATCGTGGGACAGACCCAAGAGACCCAGTACTTC.